The 8 T cell receptor beta chains below were found in one sample sequenced in a study of cytomegalovirus exposure and HLA in healthy donors. Use of 60 Vbeta and 13 Jbeta primers characterized the PCR. Sequenced by immunoSEQ multiplex PCR; TCRdb stores in-frame clones only, minus some. The sample has 210,000 or so clones; roughly 90% are singletons. The sample was PBMCs. These receptors were taken from a woman between 18 and 30 years old in good health and CMV-seronegative.

This clone has only one observation. The chain couples TRBV7-2 to TRBJ2-7; 7 bases fit TRBD2. The CDR3 sequence is 17 residues long. Germline lookup yields CDR1 SGHTA and CDR2 FQGNSA. Trimming at V came to 6 bases and at J to 1 base, leaving 15 bases not matched to a gene. In nucleotides, the CDR3 is TGTGCCAGCAGTTATAGCAGAGTCGGGACTATATCCTACGAGCAGTACTTC. It codes for CASSYSRVGTISYEQYF.

This chain connects TRBV7-9 to TRBJ2-7, with D maybe TRBD1 (6 bases). Trimming cost V 5 bases and J 2 bases, with 13 bases left between them. CDR1 SEHNR and CDR2 FQNEAQ come from the germline V gene (reference sequence). The CDR3 has 14 amino acids. Here the CDR3 DNA reads TGTGCCAGCAGCCCTGGACAGTACCCCTACGAGCAGTACTTC. Translating gives CASSPGQYPYEQYF.

This clone was picked up a small number of times. This sequence joins TRBV5-1 and TRBJ2-7; TRBD1 agrees at 7 bases. The germline V gene encodes CDR1 SGHRS and CDR2 YFSETQ. Unmatched junction bases numbered 6, after V lost 0 bases and J lost 0 bases. The CDR3 loop spans 16 amino acids. This chain's CDR3 is CASSLDDRVSSYEQYF. The CDR3 nucleotides are TGCGCCAGCAGCTTGGATGACAGGGTGAGCTCCTACGAGCAGTACTTC.

The CDR3 loop reads CASSELGDTQYF. Here the CDR3 DNA reads TGTGCCAGTAGTGAACTGGGCGATACGCAGTATTTT. The J gene is TRBJ2-3, the V gene TRBV19, with D unresolved. CDR3 length: 12 amino acids. Germline CDR1 reads LNHDA; CDR2 reads SQIVND (reference sequence). V lost 5 bases and J lost 6, with 9 bases in between.

The V gene is TRBV5-1, the J gene TRBJ2-3, with 7 bases aligning to TRBD1. The CDR3 loop spans 15 amino acids. Trimming removed 0 bases from V and 9 bases from J; junction bases left unmatched: 10. Germline CDR1 reads SGHRS; CDR2 reads YFSETQ. The CDR3 nucleotides read TGCGCCAGCAGCTTGGCGAGGGGGCCTACTGACACGCAGTATTTT. Amino acids: CASSLARGPTDTQYF. Full variable domain (remainder filled in from reference TRBV5-1 and TRBJ2-3): KAGVTQTPRYLIKTRGQQVTLSCSPISGHRSVSWYQQTPGQGLQFLFEYFSETQRNKGNFPGRFSGRQFSNSRSEMNVSTLELGDSALYLCASSLARGPTDTQYFGPGTRLTVL.

This chain connects TRBV7-6 to TRBJ2-2, with D tentatively TRBD2 (6 bases). Trimming took 7 bases from V and 6 from J, leaving 15 bases between them. Germline-derived CDR1 and CDR2 are SGHVS and FNYEAQ. The CDR3 is made up of 14 amino acids. CDR3 sequence (DNA): TGTGCCAGCACCCTAGGAGGGTTGGCCGGGGAGCTGTTTTTT. Its translation: CASTLGGLAGELFF.

The rearrangement links TRBV7-3 to TRBJ2-5, with D unresolved. The CDR3 length is 13 residues. V was trimmed by 0 bases and J by 5 bases, leaving 7 bases between them. CDR1 SGHTA and CDR2 FQGTGA come from the germline V gene. CDR3 bases: TGTGCCAGCAGCTTAACGTTACAGGAGACCCAGTACTTC. Amino acid sequence: CASSLTLQETQYF.

The chain combines TRBV21-1 with TRBJ2-7; TRBD1 reflects the table's D call only, with no check against the DNA. TRBV21-1 constitutes a pseudogene. The CDR3 has 16 residues. The CDR3 reads CASSAFDRGGSYEQYF. The CDR3 DNA reads TGTGCCAGCAGCGCCTTCGACAGGGGTGGCTCCTACGAGCAGTACTTC.